This section outlines one T cell receptor beta chain sequence together with its context. These data originate in a study of Graves' ophthalmopathy and Graves' hyperthyroidism. Germline V CDR1 and CDR2: MNHEY, SMNVEV (reference sequence). The CDR3 is made up of 12 amino acids. V lost 6 bases, J lost 7 bases, and 12 bases lay in between. RNA transcripts yielded amplified TCR beta CDR3 regions. First-round RT-PCR relied on HTBI primers, and a second-round multiplex PCR came next. TCRdb re-called the multiplex PCR reads with MiXCR, one entry per CDR3 protein. This table holds more than 550,000 distinct CDR3 sequences, about 38% found once.

This TCR was sampled from an adult man with Graves' ophthalmopathy. The chain links TRBV27 to TRBJ1-2, with D unresolved. The sample was peripheral blood. CDR3 DNA: TGTGCCAGCAGCGGGCAGCGCCTTGGCTACACCTTC. It translates to CASSGQRLGYTF.